The rows below give T cell receptor beta chains drawn from one sample of a study of CD8 T cells in Susac syndrome. Via MiXCR, TCRdb re-called the immunoSEQ multiplex PCR reads, giving one row per CDR3 protein. This sample has 150,000 to 200,000 distinct CDR3 sequences; about 95% occur once, and the top ten carry more than 0.12%. The source material was CD4+ T cells from PBMCs. The receptors shown here come from a human donor in good health. The CDR3 runs from the conserved cysteine through the conserved F or W. The order of the fields is J gene, V gene, clone size, D gene, CDR3 protein, CDR3 DNA. D genes are given only for firm matches. The size field is filled for only some rows; it gives once, few, many or a size class.

TRBJ1-2	TRBV20-1	NA	NA	CSARVTPRGARYGYTF	TGCAGTGCTAGAGTTACGCCCCGGGGTGCTCGGTATGGCTACACCTTC
TRBJ2-3	TRBV15	NA	NA	CATSRSWSTDTQYF	TGTGCCACCAGCCGTTCGTGGAGCACAGATACGCAGTATTTT
TRBJ1-6	TRBV15	NA	NA	CATSVGGSPLHF	TGTGCCACCAGCGTCGGTGGTTCACCCCTCCACTTT
TRBJ1-5	TRBV27	NA	NA	CASSFGREGQPQHF	TGTGCCAGCAGTTTTGGAAGGGAAGGTCAGCCCCAGCATTTT
TRBJ1-2	TRBV20-1	NA	TRBD1	CSAKGQSYGYTF	TGCAGTGCTAAGGGACAGTCGTATGGCTACACCTTC
TRBJ2-7	TRBV9	NA	TRBD1	CASSQWDREYEQYF	TGTGCCAGCAGCCAATGGGACAGGGAGTACGAGCAGTACTTC
TRBJ1-4	TRBV7-9	NA	TRBD1	CASPGDRANEKLFF	TGTGCCAGCCCCGGGGACAGGGCTAATGAAAAACTGTTTTTT
TRBJ1-5	TRBV4-3	NA	NA	CASSLIQGINQPQHF	TGCGCCAGCAGCCTCATTCAGGGGATCAATCAGCCCCAGCATTTT
TRBJ1-2	TRBV7-7	few	NA	CASSLDYGYTF	TGTGCTAGCAGCTTAGACTATGGCTACACCTTC
TRBJ1-5	TRBV20-1	NA	NA	CSARDPAGGTDQPQHF	TGCAGTGCTAGAGATCCCGCGGGAGGGACGGATCAGCCCCAGCATTTT
TRBJ2-3	TRBV3-1	NA	TRBD2	CASSLAGWTDTQYF	TGTGCCAGCAGCCTAGCGGGGTGGACAGATACGCAGTATTTT
TRBJ2-7	TRBV20-1	NA	TRBD2	CSAMQPGLAVYEQYF	TGCAGTGCTATGCAACCGGGACTAGCGGTATACGAGCAGTACTTC
TRBJ1-2	TRBV11-2	NA	TRBD1	CASSGQGRDYTF	TGTGCCAGCAGTGGACAGGGTAGGGACTACACCTTC
TRBJ2-2	TRBV12-3/TRBV12-4	NA	NA	CASSLTRELFF	TGTGCCAGCAGTTTAACCAGGGAGCTGTTTTTT
TRBJ1-1	TRBV19	NA	NA	CASSIGRGTEAFF	TGTGCCAGTAGTATTGGCAGGGGCACTGAAGCTTTCTTT
TRBJ2-3	TRBV20-1	NA	TRBD1	CSAREGDRVQYF	TGCAGTGCTAGAGAGGGGGACAGGGTTCAGTATTTT
TRBJ2-7	TRBV20-1	NA	NA	CSPFQNYEQYF	TGCAGCCCCTTTCAGAACTACGAGCAGTACTTC
TRBJ2-7	TRBV2	NA	TRBD1	CASSDRDYEQYF	TGTGCCAGCAGCGACAGGGACTACGAGCAGTACTTC
TRBJ1-5	TRBV20-1	NA	TRBD1	CSASPDRDQPQHF	TGCAGTGCGAGTCCCGACAGGGACCAGCCCCAGCATTTT
TRBJ1-2	TRBV4-2	once	NA	CASSQVGGGRRYGYTF	TGTGCCAGCAGCCAAGTCGGGGGGGGTCGACGCTATGGCTACACCTTC
TRBJ2-7	TRBV6-1	NA	NA	CASSEGGATYEQYF	TGTGCCAGCAGTGAAGGTGGAGCCACCTACGAGCAGTACTTC
TRBJ1-6	TRBV6-6	NA	NA	CASRKYRDRVNSPLHF	TGTGCCAGCAGGAAATACCGGGACCGTGTTAATTCACCCCTCCACTTT
TRBJ2-3	TRBV5-6	NA	NA	CASSLAVADTQYF	TGTGCCAGCAGCTTGGCCGTCGCAGATACGCAGTATTTT
TRBJ1-2	TRBV12-3/TRBV12-4	NA	NA	CASSAISEPAGGYTF	TGTGCCAGCAGTGCAATCTCTGAGCCGGCGGGAGGCTACACCTTC
TRBJ1-2	TRBV5-4	NA	NA	CASDTDGIYGYTF	TGTGCCAGCGATACAGACGGCATCTATGGCTACACCTTC
TRBJ2-1	TRBV18	NA	NA	CASSQQGEGDEQFF	TGTGCCAGCTCTCAACAGGGGGAGGGTGATGAGCAGTTCTTC